What follows are 10 T cell receptor beta chains derived from one specimen sequenced in a study of response to subunit inactivated influenza vaccine. TCRdb reanalysed the RT-PCR reads using MiXCR and keeps one entry per CDR3 protein. The data contain some 570,000 distinct CDR3 sequences, 11% of them singletons. The same data also contributed to another study, on T cells expressing NK-cell markers. That publication notes: In generating TCR beta cDNA, 5'RACE template switching with UMIs was used.

Sequenced material: PBMCs from blood, taken on the day of vaccination. The receptors stem from a man between 45 and 60 years old who received an inactivated influenza vaccine.

This clonotype was seen a handful of times. V usage is TRBV15 and J usage is TRBJ2-3; a possible D gene is TRBD2 (5 bases). Germline V gene data show CDR1 as LNHNV and CDR2 as YYDKDF (reference sequence). The CDR3 sequence is 15 residues long. Trimming removed 1 base from V and 2 bases from J, with 10 bases in between. The CDR3, as DNA: TGTGCCACCAGCAGAGCCAGCGGAGTCACAGATACGCAGTATTTT. Protein: CATSRASGVTDTQYF.

This clonotype was found many times. CDR3 residues: CASSRGQETQYF. The CDR3 coding sequence is TGTGCCAGCAGCAGGGGCCAAGAGACCCAGTACTTC. The chain is built from TRBV11-3 and TRBJ2-5; D may be TRBD1 (5 bases). Per the germline V gene, CDR1 is SGHNT and CDR2 is YENEEA. V dropped 5 bases and J dropped 1 base, with 5 bases sitting between them. This CDR3 is built from 12 residues.

The V call is TRBV9, the J call TRBJ1-6, with 8 bases aligning to TRBD1. The ends lost 4 bases at V and 2 bases at J; junction bases unmatched: 8. The CDR3 covers 17 residues. The germline V gene has CDR1 SGDLS and CDR2 YYNGEE. The CDR3 sequence is CASSPSGGSTYNSPLHF. In nucleotides, the CDR3 is TGTGCCAGCAGCCCTTCAGGGGGCTCAACCTATAATTCACCCCTCCACTTT.

In this sample, this clonotype turned up many times. One end of the junction varies from germline; a read error may be responsible. The CDR3 loop is CASSLAGETQYF. The CDR3 DNA sequence: TGTGCCAGCAGCTTAGCAGGGGAGACCCAGTACTTC. V is TRBV5-1 and J is TRBJ2-5; a possible D gene is TRBD1 (5 bases). The length of the CDR3 is 12 residues. Germline-derived CDR1 and CDR2 are SGHRS and YFSETQ.

This clonotype was seen only a few times. The chain uses TRBV27 and TRBJ2-1, with 10 positions matching TRBD1. CDR3 length equals 15 residues. CDR1 is MNHEY and CDR2 is SMNVEV in the germline V gene (reference sequence). With 5 bases clipped from V and 6 bases from J, the junction kept 7 bases outside the gene matches. CDR3 residues: CASSVRDRGFNEQFF. The CDR3 bases are TGTGCCAGCAGTGTCCGGGACAGGGGCTTCAATGAGCAGTTCTTC.

This clonotype was picked up many times. The chain links TRBV2 to TRBJ1-2; D unclear. The CDR3 has 12 amino acids. Trimming pared 7 bases from V and 2 bases from J, leaving 8 bases between. CDR1 is SNHLY and CDR2 is FYNNEI in the germline V gene. The CDR3: CASTLTNYGYTF. The CDR3 DNA reads as TGTGCCAGCACTCTTACGAACTATGGCTACACCTTC.

This clonotype has a handful of counts. The gene calls are TRBV10-3 and TRBJ1-4, with D unclear. The CDR3 totals 14 residues. Germline assignment: CDR1 ENHRY and CDR2 SYGVKD. Trimming removed 4 bases at V and 4 bases at J, with 10 bases between. The CDR3 region has the DNA TGTGCCATCAGTGGGGGTACGAGTAATGAAAAACTGTTTTTT. Translated: CAISGGTSNEKLFF.

This clonotype was observed many times. The rearrangement uses TRBV18 and TRBJ2-1; 11 nucleotides align to TRBD1. CDR1 is KGHSH and CDR2 is LQKENI in the germline V gene. V was pared by 5 bases and J by 9 bases, with 24 bases of the junction left unmatched. This CDR3 has 20 amino acids. The CDR3 loop reads CASSASGQGVAKRGGFEQFF. The CDR3 region has the DNA TGTGCCAGCTCAGCATCGGGACAGGGGGTCGCAAAAAGAGGAGGGTTTGAGCAGTTCTTC. Complete variable domain (other parts from reference TRBV18 and TRBJ2-1): NAGVMQNPRHLVRRRGQEARLRCSPMKGHSHVYWYRQLPEEGLKFMVYLQKENIIDESGMPKERFSAEFPKEGPSILRIQQVVRGDSAAYFCASSASGQGVAKRGGFEQFFGPGTRLTVL.

The chain uses TRBV12-3 or TRBV12-4 and TRBJ1-1, with 7 bases that match TRBD1. The trim removed 5 bases at V and 2 bases at J, leaving 5 bases unmatched. The CDR3 runs to 14 residues. CDR3 sequence reads: CASSPGQRNTEAFF. Here the CDR3 DNA reads TGTGCCAGCAGTCCGGGACAGCGTAACACTGAAGCTTTCTTT.

This clonotype came up a few times. CDR3 region: CASSFFLSSGGEDTQYF. The CDR3, as DNA: TGTGCCAGCAGCTTTTTTCTCTCCAGCGGGGGGGAAGATACGCAGTATTTT. The chain couples TRBV7-9 to TRBJ2-3; 10 nucleotides agree with TRBD2. Trimming cost V 3 bases and J 5 bases; bases outside gene matches: 11. The length of the CDR3 is 17 residues. CDR1 is SEHNR and CDR2 is FQNEAQ in the germline V gene (reference sequence).